The source of this TCR beta chain is a study of blood T cell repertoires in COVID-19. The wider study: Samples of COVID-19 (acute and convalescent) were obtained from the United States, Italy and Spain.

Original processing methods: Estimation of nucleated cell counts relied on the amplification of reference gene primers. Produced via immunoSEQ multiplex PCR; TCRdb's table is partial and in-frame only. The DNA gave D and trimming, while V, J and clone size come from that table. The data contain some 150,000 clones, 80% of them singletons. The V and J ends lost 0 bases and 5 bases respectively, with 6 bases between them. There are 13 residues in the CDR3. The V gene's germline CDR1 is SGHRS and CDR2 YFSETQ. Sequences were obtained from peripheral blood. This receptor was taken from a man aged 55 to 69 with active or convalescent COVID-19. V usage is TRBV5-1 and J usage is TRBJ1-5; D is uncertain. CDR3 sequence (DNA): TGCGCCAGCAGCTTGGTTCCCGATCAGCCCCAGCATTTT. This translates into CASSLVPDQPQHF. Complete variable domain (other parts from reference TRBV5-1 and TRBJ1-5): KAGVTQTPRYLIKTRGQQVTLSCSPISGHRSVSWYQQTPGQGLQFLFEYFSETQRNKGNFPGRFSGRQFSNSRSEMNVSTLELGDSALYLCASSLVPDQPQHFGDGTRLSIL.